The clone carrying this T cell receptor beta chain was counted only a few times. 5'RACE primed from the constant segment yielded TCR alpha and TCR beta cDNA libraries bearing sample barcodes and UMIs. MiXCR, applied by TCRdb to the 5' RACE reads, yields one record per CDR3 protein. The data contain 170,000 or so distinct CDR3 sequences, 20% to 25% of them singletons. The data belong to a study of T-cell memory formation after mild COVID-19. This clonotype originated in an adult woman who had mild COVID-19 (a few samples of this study predate the infection). Cell type and time point are not known. Sequenced: PBMCs or a T cell subset sorted from them (not recorded which).

CDR3 in amino acids: CASSPAPGLPTQFF. The CDR3 bases are TGTGCCAGCAGTCCTGCACCGGGACTCCCTACGCAGTTCTTC. The V and J genes are TRBV7-9 and TRBJ2-1; TRBD2 is a possible D gene (6 bases). The CDR3 runs to 14 residues. Deletions cut 6 bases from V and 12 bases from J, with 21 bases between. Germline V gives CDR1 SEHNR, CDR2 FQNEAQ (reference sequence).